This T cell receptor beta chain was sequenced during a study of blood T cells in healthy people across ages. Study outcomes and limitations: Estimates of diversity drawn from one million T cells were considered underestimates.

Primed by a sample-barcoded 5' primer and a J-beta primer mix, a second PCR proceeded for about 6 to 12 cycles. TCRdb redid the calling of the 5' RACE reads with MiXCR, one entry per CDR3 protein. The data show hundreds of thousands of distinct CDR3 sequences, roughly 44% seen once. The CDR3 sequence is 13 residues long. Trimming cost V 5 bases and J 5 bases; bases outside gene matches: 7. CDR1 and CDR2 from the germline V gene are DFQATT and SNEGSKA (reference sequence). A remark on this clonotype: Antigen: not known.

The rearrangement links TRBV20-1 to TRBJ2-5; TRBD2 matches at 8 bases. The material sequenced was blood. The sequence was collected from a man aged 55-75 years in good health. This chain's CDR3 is CSASGLELETQYF. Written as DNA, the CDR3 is TGCAGTGCTTCGGGACTAGAGTTGGAGACCCAGTACTTC.